A selection of T cell receptor beta chains follows, all from one sample in a study of cytomegalovirus exposure and HLA in healthy donors. The data were produced by immunoSEQ multiplex PCR, yet TCRdb's version contains in-frame clones alone and is incomplete. The data hold roughly 82,000 clones, with 85% to 95% observed a single time. The sample comprised PBMCs. The receptors here all came from a man aged 18 to 29 in good health and CMV-seronegative. Each CDR3 is given with its conserved first and last residue. Fields, in order: D gene, J gene, V gene, clone size, CDR3 protein, CDR3 DNA. D genes are given only for firm matches. The listing skips clone size in some rows; elsewhere it reads once, few, many or a size class.

NA TRBJ2-5 TRBV18 NA CASSPPRGSETQYF TGTGCCAGCTCACCGCCCAGGGGATCGGAGACCCAGTACTTC
TRBD2 TRBJ2-5 TRBV5-1 NA CASSPIAGGPVETQYF TGCGCCAGCAGCCCGATAGCGGGGGGGCCCGTAGAGACCCAGTACTTC
TRBD1 TRBJ1-5 TRBV7-9 NA CASSLSGGKSNQPQHF TGTGCCAGCAGCTTATCAGGGGGCAAAAGCAATCAGCCCCAGCATTTT
NA TRBJ1-1 TRBV6-5 NA CASLLQGGEGTEAFF TGTGCCAGCCTCTTACAGGGAGGGGAAGGCACTGAAGCTTTCTTT
NA TRBJ1-2 TRBV2 few CASTGYGYGYTF TGTGCCAGCACAGGGTACGGCTATGGCTACACCTTC
NA TRBJ1-1 TRBV5-5 NA CASSSDSVLGTEAFF TGTGCCAGCAGCTCCGACAGTGTTTTGGGCACTGAAGCTTTCTTT
NA TRBJ2-5 TRBV18 NA CASSHRSWYQETQYF TGTGCCAGCTCTCACAGGTCGTGGTACCAAGAGACCCAGTACTTC
TRBD1 TRBJ1-1 TRBV6-6 NA CASILDRGYGEAFF TGTGCCAGCATTCTCGACAGGGGATATGGTGAAGCTTTCTTT
TRBD1 TRBJ1-6 TRBV5-6 NA CASSFWDRGSPLHF TGTGCCAGCAGCTTCTGGGACAGGGGGTCACCCCTCCACTTT
TRBD1 TRBJ1-6 TRBV7-8 NA CASSLLGTANSPLHF TGTGCCAGCAGCTTACTCGGGACAGCTAATTCACCCCTCCACTTT
NA TRBJ1-1 TRBV2 NA CASSVNSYEAFF TGTGCCAGCAGTGTTAACTCCTATGAAGCTTTCTTT
NA TRBJ1-3 TRBV6-1 NA CATLLRERKDTIYF TGTGCCACCCTTTTGAGAGAGAGAAAAGACACCATATATTTT
TRBD1 TRBJ1-5 TRBV5-5 NA CASSVTGIDQPQHF TGTGCCAGCAGCGTGACAGGGATCGATCAGCCCCAGCATTTT
NA TRBJ2-6 TRBV7-9 NA CASSPAGANVLTF TGTGCCAGCAGCCCGGCTGGGGCCAACGTCCTGACTTTC
TRBD1 TRBJ2-7 TRBV7-2 NA CASSYYRGYEQYF TGTGCCAGCAGCTACTACAGGGGCTACGAGCAGTACTTC
TRBD1 TRBJ2-7 TRBV14 once CASSPMRGQGTYEQYF TGTGCCAGCAGTCCGATGCGTGGACAGGGAACTTACGAGCAGTACTTC
TRBD2 TRBJ2-7 TRBV30 NA CACSRGGGYEQYF TGTGCCTGCTCCCGTGGCGGGGGTTACGAGCAGTACTTC
TRBD2 TRBJ2-7 TRBV7-2 NA CASSLVAGGSYEQYF TGTGCCAGCAGCTTAGTTGCGGGAGGATCCTACGAGCAGTACTTC
NA TRBJ1-3 TRBV7-9 NA CASSSALGQPGGNTIYF TGTGCCAGCAGCTCCGCTTTAGGACAGCCCGGCGGAAACACCATATATTTT
NA TRBJ1-5 TRBV5-1 NA CASSLEGEQPQHF TGCGCCAGCAGCTTGGAGGGGGAACAGCCCCAGCATTTT
NA TRBJ2-1 TRBV11-2 many CASSLENLVRHSYNEQFF TGTGCCAGCAGCTTAGAGAATCTAGTACGTCACTCCTACAATGAGCAGTTCTTC
NA TRBJ2-1 TRBV9 NA CASSPRDRSYNEQFF TGTGCCAGCAGCCCACGAGACAGATCCTACAATGAGCAGTTCTTC
TRBD2 TRBJ2-7 TRBV6-6 NA CASSHGLAGAYEQYF TGTGCCAGCAGTCACGGACTAGCGGGGGCCTACGAGCAGTACTTC
NA TRBJ2-2 TRBV19 NA CASSIRGRGLGELFF TGTGCCAGTAGTATCCGAGGGAGAGGGCTCGGGGAGCTGTTTTTT
TRBD2 TRBJ2-5 TRBV7-3 NA CASSLNAGGKTQYF TGTGCCAGCAGCTTAAACGCCGGGGGGAAGACCCAGTACTTC
NA TRBJ1-1 TRBV10-3 NA CAISELVREGGAEAFF TGTGCCATCAGTGAGTTAGTCAGGGAGGGGGGTGCTGAAGCTTTCTTT
TRBD1 TRBJ2-7 TRBV19 NA CASSARDRGVDEQYF TGTGCCAGTAGTGCCCGGGACAGGGGAGTTGACGAGCAGTACTTC
TRBD1 TRBJ2-2 TRBV19 NA CASSIGGPQGAGGELFF TGTGCCAGTAGTATAGGCGGACCGCAGGGGGCCGGCGGGGAGCTGTTTTTT
NA TRBJ1-2 TRBV27 NA CASSLTVGVGGYTF TGTGCCAGCAGTTTGACCGTCGGGGTGGGCGGCTACACCTTC
NA TRBJ2-6 TRBV5-1 NA CASSSREGEGTTGANVLTF TGCGCCAGCAGCTCTCGAGAGGGTGAGGGTACGACTGGGGCCAACGTCCTGACTTTC
TRBD1 TRBJ1-2 TRBV2 NA CASSEGTGVGYTF TGTGCCAGCAGTGAAGGGACAGGGGTCGGCTACACCTTC
NA TRBJ1-2 TRBV10-2 NA CASSESSGEHGYTF TGCGCCAGCAGTGAGTCGTCAGGGGAGCATGGCTACACCTTC
TRBD2 TRBJ2-1 TRBV5-6 NA CASSPGLAGGPRNEQFF TGTGCCAGCAGCCCGGGACTAGCGGGGGGGCCTCGTAATGAGCAGTTCTTC
TRBD1 TRBJ2-2 TRBV5-1 NA CASTQGASGELFF TGCGCCAGCACTCAGGGGGCGTCCGGGGAGCTGTTTTTT